The rows below give T cell receptor beta chains drawn from one sample of a study of blood T cell repertoires in COVID-19. Sequencing used immunoSEQ multiplex PCR; TCRdb keeps in-frame clones, though not all of them. The top ten clones hold roughly 9.1% of a sample with about 180,000 clones, 86% of them seen once. The sequenced sample was PBMCs or T cells enriched from blood (not recorded which). The receptors were gathered from a woman in her thirties who had recovered from COVID-19. CDR3s include the opening cysteine and the closing phenylalanine or tryptophan. The D gene is left open where the match is weak. Rows give clone size only sometimes, using once, few, many, or a class for an expanded clone.

j_call: TRBJ2-7
v_call: TRBV5-1
clone_size: once
d_call: TRBD2
cdr3_nt: TGCGCCAGCAGACTCCAAAGCGGGAGTGGTCCCTACGAGCAGTACTTC
cdr3_aa: CASRLQSGSGPYEQYF

j_call: TRBJ1-1
v_call: TRBV4-1
clone_size: few
d_call: .
cdr3_nt: TGCGCCAGCAGCCAAGCGACACCGAACACTGAAGCTTTCTTT
cdr3_aa: CASSQATPNTEAFF

j_call: TRBJ2-2
v_call: TRBV27
clone_size: .
d_call: .
cdr3_nt: TGTGCCAGCAGTTTAGTGACGGGCACCGGGGAGCTGTTTTTT
cdr3_aa: CASSLVTGTGELFF

j_call: TRBJ2-7
v_call: TRBV7-8
clone_size: .
d_call: .
cdr3_nt: TGTGCCAGCAGCTTACGGGGGTCCTCCCTTTACGAGCAGTACTTC
cdr3_aa: CASSLRGSSLYEQYF

j_call: TRBJ2-7
v_call: TRBV6-5
clone_size: .
d_call: TRBD1
cdr3_nt: TGTGCCAGCAGGCCCGGGACAGGGACCTACGAGCAGTACTTC
cdr3_aa: CASRPGTGTYEQYF

j_call: TRBJ2-7
v_call: TRBV2
clone_size: .
d_call: TRBD2
cdr3_nt: TGTGCCAGCAAACTTGGGACTAGCGGGAGCTACGAGCAGTACTTC
cdr3_aa: CASKLGTSGSYEQYF

j_call: TRBJ2-3
v_call: TRBV5-1
clone_size: .
d_call: .
cdr3_nt: TGCGCCAGCAGCTTGGGCGGGAGCACAGATACGCAGTATTTT
cdr3_aa: CASSLGGSTDTQYF

j_call: TRBJ1-2
v_call: TRBV27
clone_size: .
d_call: .
cdr3_nt: TGTGCCAGCAGTCCGGGGTCGGGAGGTTTTGGGGGCTACACCTTC
cdr3_aa: CASSPGSGGFGGYTF

j_call: TRBJ2-5
v_call: TRBV27
clone_size: once
d_call: .
cdr3_nt: TGTGCCAGCAGTGCCTCGGGGGAAGAGACCCAGTACTTC
cdr3_aa: CASSASGEETQYF

j_call: TRBJ2-2
v_call: TRBV24-1
clone_size: many
d_call: TRBD1
cdr3_nt: TGTGCCACCAGTTCCGACAGGGACACCGGGGAGCTGTTTTTT
cdr3_aa: CATSSDRDTGELFF

j_call: TRBJ1-5
v_call: TRBV5-4
clone_size: .
d_call: TRBD1
cdr3_nt: TGTGCCAGCAGCTTGGCTGGGACAGGGAATCAGCCCCAGCATTTT
cdr3_aa: CASSLAGTGNQPQHF